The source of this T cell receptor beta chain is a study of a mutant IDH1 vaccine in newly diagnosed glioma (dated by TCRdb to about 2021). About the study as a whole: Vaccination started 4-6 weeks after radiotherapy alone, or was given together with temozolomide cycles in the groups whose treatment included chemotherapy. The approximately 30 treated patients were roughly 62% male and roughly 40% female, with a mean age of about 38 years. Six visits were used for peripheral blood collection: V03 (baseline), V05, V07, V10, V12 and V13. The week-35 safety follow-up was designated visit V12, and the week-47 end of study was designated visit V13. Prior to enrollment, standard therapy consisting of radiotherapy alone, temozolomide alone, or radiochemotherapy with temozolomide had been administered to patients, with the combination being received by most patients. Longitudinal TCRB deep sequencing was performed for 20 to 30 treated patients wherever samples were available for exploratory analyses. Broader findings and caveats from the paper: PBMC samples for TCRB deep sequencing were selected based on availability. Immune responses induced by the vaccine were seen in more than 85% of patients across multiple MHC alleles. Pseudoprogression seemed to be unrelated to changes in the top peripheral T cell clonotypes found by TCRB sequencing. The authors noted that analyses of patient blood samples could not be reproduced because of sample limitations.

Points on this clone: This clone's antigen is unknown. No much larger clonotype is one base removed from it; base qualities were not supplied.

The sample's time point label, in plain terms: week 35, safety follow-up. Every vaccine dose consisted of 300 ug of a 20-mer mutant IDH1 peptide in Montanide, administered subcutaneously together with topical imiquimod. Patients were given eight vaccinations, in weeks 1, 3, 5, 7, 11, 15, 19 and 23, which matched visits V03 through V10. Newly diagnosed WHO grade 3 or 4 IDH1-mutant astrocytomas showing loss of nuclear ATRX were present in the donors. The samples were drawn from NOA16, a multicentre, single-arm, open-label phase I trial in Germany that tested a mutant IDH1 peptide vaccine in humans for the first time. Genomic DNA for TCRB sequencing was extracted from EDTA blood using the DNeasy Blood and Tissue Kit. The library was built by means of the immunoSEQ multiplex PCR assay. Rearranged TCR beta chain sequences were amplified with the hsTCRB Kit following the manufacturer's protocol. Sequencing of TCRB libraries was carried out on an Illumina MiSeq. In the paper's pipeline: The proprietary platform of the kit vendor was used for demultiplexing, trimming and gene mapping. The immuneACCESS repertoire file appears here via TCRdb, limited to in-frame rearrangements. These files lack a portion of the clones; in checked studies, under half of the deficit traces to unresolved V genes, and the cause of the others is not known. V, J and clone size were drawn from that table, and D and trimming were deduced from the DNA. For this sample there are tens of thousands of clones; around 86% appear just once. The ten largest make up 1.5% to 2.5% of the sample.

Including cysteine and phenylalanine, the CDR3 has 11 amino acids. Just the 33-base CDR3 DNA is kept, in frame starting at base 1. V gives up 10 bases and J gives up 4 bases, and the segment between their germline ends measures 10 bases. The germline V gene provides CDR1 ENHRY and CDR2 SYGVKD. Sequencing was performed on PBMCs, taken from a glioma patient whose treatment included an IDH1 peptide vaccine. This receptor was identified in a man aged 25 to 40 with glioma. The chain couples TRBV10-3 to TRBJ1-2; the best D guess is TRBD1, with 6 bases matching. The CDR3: CANRDTYGYTF. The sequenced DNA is TGTGCCAACCGGGACACCTATGGCTACACCTTC.